Shown below are 32 T cell receptor beta chains from a single sample sequenced in a study of cytomegalovirus exposure and HLA in healthy donors. It was with 60 Vbeta and 13 Jbeta primers that the PCR ran. Clones were read by immunoSEQ multiplex PCR, and TCRdb kept only the in-frame ones, dropping some. Here the sample spans more than 95,000 clones, roughly 75% being singletons. Sequencing was performed on PBMCs. All receptors come from a man aged 25 to 40 in good health and CMV-seropositive.

The chain has TRBV7-9 and TRBJ2-1, with 8 bases identical to TRBD2. The germline CDR1 and CDR2 sequences are SEHNR and FQNEAQ (reference sequence). This CDR3 has 15 residues. Trimming removed 5 bases from V and 5 bases from J; junction bases left unmatched: 8. This CDR3 reads CASSPRLAPNNEQFF. For the CDR3, the DNA is TGTGCCAGCAGCCCCCGACTAGCGCCTAACAATGAGCAGTTCTTC.

The V gene is TRBV2, the J gene TRBJ2-7; 8 bases are a match to TRBD2. Per the germline V gene, CDR1 is SNHLY and CDR2 is FYNNEI. After removal of 7 bases from V and 3 bases from J, the junction contained 17 bases not matched to a gene. CDR3 length equals 17 residues. CDR3 in DNA: TGTGCCAGCATTAGAGAGTACCCCAGACTAGCGAGCTACGAGCAGTACTTC. Protein: CASIREYPRLASYEQYF.

This clone showed up just a few times. The chain couples TRBV7-2 to TRBJ2-2; D may be TRBD2 (6 bases). V was pared by 5 bases and J by 6 bases, with 10 bases between. The CDR3 extends over 13 amino acids. The V gene's germline CDR1 is SGHTA and CDR2 FQGNSA. The CDR3 DNA sequence: TGTGCCAGCAGCCGGACTACCCCCGGGGAGCTGTTTTTT. Translation gives CASSRTTPGELFF.

The chain uses TRBV30 and TRBJ1-2; D might be TRBD1 (5 bases). The CDR3 runs 12 residues. CDR1 is GTSNPN and CDR2 is SVGIG in the germline V gene (reference sequence). V was pared by 2 bases and J by 8 bases, with 12 bases between. CDR3 amino acids: CAWSLQVLGYTF. In DNA form, the CDR3 reads TGTGCCTGGAGTCTACAGGTACTAGGCTACACCTTC.

The CDR3 region is CASSQHRTSGLNEQFF. The CDR3 DNA sequence: TGCGCCAGCAGCCAACACCGGACTAGCGGACTCAATGAGCAGTTCTTC. V is TRBV4-3 and J is TRBJ2-1, with 10 bases identical to TRBD2. Looked up from germline, CDR1 is LGHNA and CDR2 is YSLEER. The CDR3 runs to 16 residues. The V and J ends lost 2 bases and 6 bases, in that order; junction bases with no gene match: 7.

This rearrangement joins TRBV10-3 to TRBJ2-7, with 8 nucleotides matching TRBD2. Germline V gene sequence: CDR1 ENHRY, CDR2 SYGVKD. With V trimmed by 10 bases and J by 1 base, 9 bases remained unmatched. The CDR3 is made up of 14 amino acids. The CDR3 DNA sequence: TGTGCCAGCACTCCGGGACTAGGTTCCTACGAGCAGTACTTC. It codes for CASTPGLGSYEQYF.

The chain is built from TRBV28 and TRBJ2-1; 7 positions match TRBD2. The CDR3 consists of 14 residues. Germline CDR1 MDHEN, CDR2 SYDVKM. Unmatched junction bases numbered 10, after V lost 10 bases and J lost 4 bases. CDR3 coding DNA: TGTGCCACCCGAGACGGGGGGAGTTACAATGAGCAGTTCTTC. It codes for CATRDGGSYNEQFF.

The rearrangement uses TRBV11-2 and TRBJ1-4, with unresolved D. With 4 bases removed from V and 4 bases from J, the gap between germline ends came to 16 bases. This CDR3 has 16 residues. Germline loops: CDR1 SGHAT, CDR2 FQNNGV. The CDR3 is CASSSLHNLFNEKLFF. CDR3 sequence (DNA): TGTGCCAGCAGCTCCCTCCATAACTTGTTTAATGAAAAACTGTTTTTT.

The chain links TRBV7-6 to TRBJ2-2; TRBD2 aligns across 12 bases. From germline, CDR1 is SGHVS and CDR2 FNYEAQ. The CDR3 is made up of 15 amino acids. V lost 6 bases to trimming and J lost 4 bases; unmatched junction nucleotides: 3. The CDR3 region has the DNA TGTGCCAGCAGAGCTAGCGGGAGGGGCACCGGGGAGCTGTTTTTT. This encodes CASRASGRGTGELFF.

The rearrangement uses TRBV6-1 and TRBJ2-7; TRBD1 matches 7 bases. V dropped 2 bases and J dropped 2; count of bases not matched to a gene: 3. The germline gives CDR1 MNHNS, CDR2 SASEGT. CDR3 length: 14 residues. The CDR3 DNA reads as TGTGCCAGCAGTGAATGGGACAGTCCCTACGAGCAGTACTTC. Protein sequence: CASSEWDSPYEQYF.

A few counts support this clone. This chain links TRBV7-8 with TRBJ2-7; D is unclear. CDR1 is SGHVS and CDR2 is FQNEAQ in the germline V gene. The V and J ends lost 1 base and 0 bases respectively, with 7 bases between them. This CDR3 spans 14 amino acids. CDR3 amino acids: CASSLELTSYEQYF. CDR3 nucleotides: TGTGCCAGCAGCTTAGAACTTACCTCCTACGAGCAGTACTTC.

The chain links TRBV4-3 to TRBJ2-1, with TRBD2 matching 9 bases. The CDR3 consists of 14 residues. CDR1 LGHNA and CDR2 YSLEER come from the germline V gene. V lost 2 bases and J lost 8; bases outside the gene matches: 4. The CDR3 bases are TGCGCCAGCAGCCAACTAGCGGGAAGGGATGAGCAGTTCTTC. Translating gives CASSQLAGRDEQFF.

This rearrangement joins TRBV14 to TRBJ2-3; TRBD2 agrees at 9 bases. This CDR3 region has 17 residues. Germline CDR1 reads SGHDN; CDR2 reads FVKESK. After removal of 2 bases from V and 5 bases from J, the junction contained 11 bases not matched to a gene. The CDR3 DNA is TGTGCCAGCAGCCAAAGGCTAGCGGGATATTCGGTAGATACGCAGTATTTT. The encoded protein is CASSQRLAGYSVDTQYF.

The chain couples TRBV19 to TRBJ1-5; 10 nucleotides match TRBD1. Unmatched junction bases numbered 7, after V lost 8 bases and J lost 0 bases. This CDR3 has 16 residues. Germline V gene sequence: CDR1 LNHDA, CDR2 SQIVND (reference sequence). The CDR3 here is CASGRDRGPSNQPQHF. In DNA form, the CDR3 reads TGTGCCAGTGGCCGCGACAGGGGGCCTAGCAATCAGCCCCAGCATTTT.

V usage is TRBV7-2 and J usage is TRBJ1-1; D is unresolved. V was cut by 5 bases and J by 1 base, with 14 bases left in between. Germline loops: CDR1 SGHTA, CDR2 FQGNSA. The CDR3 runs to 15 residues. The CDR3 coding sequence is TGTGCCAGCAGCCCTATTAGAGGCAGGAACACTGAAGCTTTCTTT. Residues: CASSPIRGRNTEAFF.

This chain uses TRBV14 with TRBJ2-2, with TRBD2 matching 8 bases. With V trimmed by 8 bases and J by 4 bases, 9 bases remained unmatched. Per the germline V gene, CDR1 is SGHDN and CDR2 is FVKESK. The CDR3 runs to 15 residues. Here the CDR3 reads CASLEGTRVTGELFF. CDR3 in DNA: TGTGCCAGCCTAGAAGGGACTAGAGTCACCGGGGAGCTGTTTTTT.

This clone appeared a few times. The rearrangement uses TRBV27 and TRBJ2-3; D is unclear. The V gene's germline CDR1 is MNHEY and CDR2 SMNVEV (reference sequence). V was cut by 2 bases and J by 7 bases, with 10 bases left in between. This CDR3 comprises 13 residues. The CDR3 bases are TGTGCCAGCAGTTTACATAGCCGTTATACGCAGTATTTT. Translating gives CASSLHSRYTQYF.

This chain joins TRBV19 and TRBJ2-7; possibly TRBD2 for D (6 bases). The V gene's germline CDR1 is LNHDA and CDR2 SQIVND (reference sequence). V lost 9 bases to trimming and J lost 3 bases, with 21 bases between them. The CDR3 is 15 amino acids. CDR3 region: CASTISVGGYYEQYF. CDR3 in DNA: TGTGCCAGCACCATTAGCGTTGGAGGGTACTACGAGCAGTACTTC.

V gene TRBV29-1 combines with J gene TRBJ2-2, with D perhaps TRBD2 (5 bases). CDR3 size: 13 residues. The V gene lost 1 base and the J gene lost 6 bases, with 9 bases spanning the gap. The germline gives CDR1 SQVTM, CDR2 ANQGSEA. This CDR3 is CSVEGGGPGELFF. As DNA, the CDR3 is TGCAGCGTTGAAGGAGGAGGACCCGGGGAGCTGTTTTTT.

By its share, this clone is medium-sized. V usage is TRBV7-9 and J usage is TRBJ2-1; the match to TRBD2 covers 7 bases. Germline CDR1 and CDR2: SEHNR and FQNEAQ (reference sequence). This CDR3 is built from 17 residues. Trimming cost V 6 bases and J 5 bases; bases outside gene matches: 16. The chain's CDR3 is CASSPRASGYTNNEQFF. The CDR3, as DNA: TGTGCCAGCAGTCCTCGGGCTAGCGGATATACTAACAATGAGCAGTTCTTC. Looking up the rest from reference TRBV7-9 and TRBJ2-1 gives the full variable domain: DTGVSQNPRHKITKRGQNVTFRCDPISEHNRLYWYRQTLGQGPEFLTYFQNEAQLEKSRLLSDRFSAERPKGSFSTLEIQRTEQGDSAMYLCASSPRASGYTNNEQFFGPGTRLTVL.

V is TRBV4-3 and J is TRBJ1-1, with no clear D. Trimming removed 3 bases from V and 6 bases from J, with 11 bases in between. There are 13 residues in the CDR3. Per the germline V gene, CDR1 is LGHNA and CDR2 is YSLEER. The CDR3 sequence: CASSHTWAAEAFF. DNA for the CDR3: TGCGCCAGCAGCCATACGTGGGCAGCTGAAGCTTTCTTT.

J is TRBJ2-1 and V is TRBV7-6; 7 bases map to TRBD2. The CDR3 extends over 14 amino acids. Losses at the gene ends were 6 bases for V and 7 bases for J; bases not matched to a gene: 9. The germline V gene has CDR1 SGHVS and CDR2 FNYEAQ. CDR3 bases: TGTGCCAGCAGGGATCCGGGACTAAGAAATGAGCAGTTCTTC. It codes for CASRDPGLRNEQFF.

This clone has a single count. This chain links TRBV9 with TRBJ1-2, with D tentatively TRBD1 (5 bases). Germline V lookup: CDR1 SGDLS, CDR2 YYNGEE. The CDR3 length is 15 residues. The V end was cut by 4 bases, the J end by 2 bases, with 15 bases between. The CDR3 sequence is CASSQYRRINYGYTF. The CDR3 DNA follows: TGTGCCAGCAGCCAATACAGGAGAATCAACTATGGCTACACCTTC.

The chain has TRBV5-4 and TRBJ2-2; D is possibly TRBD2 (6 bases). Germline V CDR1 and CDR2: SGHNT, YYREEE (reference sequence). This CDR3 is built from 16 residues. V lost 3 bases and J lost 6, with 18 bases in between. The CDR3 protein is CASSSARDSHAGELFF. The CDR3 DNA reads TGTGCCAGCAGCTCAGCCCGGGACTCCCACGCCGGGGAGCTGTTTTTT.

The V gene is TRBV11-2, the J gene TRBJ2-5; no reliable D call. This CDR3 is built from 13 residues. V was pared by 5 bases and J by 5 bases, with 12 bases between. In germline, CDR1 is SGHAT, CDR2 FQNNGV. The CDR3 loop reads CASSVHPVETQYF. CDR3 nucleotide sequence: TGTGCCAGCAGCGTTCACCCGGTGGAGACCCAGTACTTC.

This chain links TRBV7-2 with TRBJ2-5; no firm D call. The CDR3 sequence is 15 residues long. Germline CDR1 reads SGHTA; CDR2 reads FQGNSA. V lost 1 base and J lost 1, with 10 bases in between. Here the CDR3 reads CASSLELGPQETQYF. For the CDR3, the DNA is TGTGCCAGCAGCTTAGAGCTGGGCCCCCAAGAGACCCAGTACTTC.

This sequence joins TRBV10-2 and TRBJ2-1; TRBD1 might be the D (5 bases). The CDR3 sequence is 12 residues long. Trimming took off 7 bases at V and 4 bases at J, with 8 bases between the two ends. The germline gives CDR1 WSHSY, CDR2 SAAADI. In DNA form, the CDR3 reads TGCGCCAGCACACAGGATTACAATGAGCAGTTCTTC. This encodes CASTQDYNEQFF.

The chain couples TRBV28 to TRBJ2-7; TRBD1 matches at 10 bases. J lost 4 bases, V lost 6 bases, and 9 bases had no gene match. This CDR3 has 15 amino acids. CDR1 MDHEN and CDR2 SYDVKM come from the germline V gene. CDR3: CASSRPGQGVYEQYF. CDR3 nucleotides: TGTGCCAGCAGCCGACCCGGACAGGGGGTGTACGAGCAGTACTTC.

The V call is TRBV6-1, the J call TRBJ1-5, with 8 bases that match TRBD1. The ends lost 8 bases at V and 11 bases at J; junction bases unmatched: 11. The germline V gene encodes CDR1 MNHNS and CDR2 SASEGT. The CDR3 is made up of 13 amino acids. CDR3 nucleotides: TGTGCCAGCGCCGGGACAGGTTCTTCGACCCAGCATTTT. Translated, it gives CASAGTGSSTQHF.

The gene calls are TRBV28 and TRBJ2-4; 7 bases are shared with TRBD1. V lost 6 bases to trimming and J lost 9 bases; unmatched junction nucleotides: 11. Germline V gene lookup returns CDR1 MDHEN and CDR2 SYDVKM. This CDR3 comprises 14 residues. In DNA, the CDR3 is TGTGCCAGCAGCGCCGACAGGGACAATCGCATTCAGTACTTC. This translates into CASSADRDNRIQYF.

As DNA, the CDR3 is TGTGCCAGCCCTCCCTATGGGAGTCGGATAGATACGCAGTATTTT. Its translation: CASPPYGSRIDTQYF. The genes are TRBV18 and TRBJ2-3; perhaps TRBD2 as D (5 bases). Per germline, CDR1 KGHSH and CDR2 LQKENI. Trimming shortened V by 8 bases and J by 5 bases, and 20 bases separated the two germline ends. The CDR3 extends over 15 amino acids.

This chain links TRBV5-1 with TRBJ2-3, with 7 bases aligning to TRBD2. Unmatched junction bases numbered 10, after V lost 4 bases and J lost 2 bases. Per the germline V gene, CDR1 is SGHRS and CDR2 is YFSETQ. The CDR3 is 16 residues long. Written as DNA, the CDR3 is TGCGCCAGCAGCCCCGGGGCTAGCGGCCCCACAGATACGCAGTATTTT. The encoded protein is CASSPGASGPTDTQYF.